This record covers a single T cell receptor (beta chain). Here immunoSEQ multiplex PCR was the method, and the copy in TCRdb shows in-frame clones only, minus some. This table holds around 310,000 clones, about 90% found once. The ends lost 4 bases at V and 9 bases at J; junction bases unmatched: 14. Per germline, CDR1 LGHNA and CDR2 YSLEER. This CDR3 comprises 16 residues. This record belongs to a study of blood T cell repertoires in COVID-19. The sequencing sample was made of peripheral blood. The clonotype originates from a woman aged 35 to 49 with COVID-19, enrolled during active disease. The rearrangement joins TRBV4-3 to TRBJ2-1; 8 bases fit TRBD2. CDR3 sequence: CASSRLIGSGIIEQFF. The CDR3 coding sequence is TGCGCCAGCAGCCGCCTGATCGGTAGCGGGATAATTGAGCAGTTCTTC.